This T cell receptor (beta chain) was sequenced for a study of blood T cell repertoires in COVID-19. Study overall: Specimens from acute and convalescent COVID-19 originated in the United States, Italy and Spain. PBMCs, B-cell-depleted T cells, or T cells were the source of the cDNA or gDNA that made up the material.

CDR3 length: 14 residues. Germline V gene lookup returns CDR1 LNHDA and CDR2 SQIVND (reference sequence). V was shortened by 6 bases and J by 0 bases, with 9 bases between the two germline ends. Source study methods: Amplification of reference gene primers was used by the study to estimate nucleated cell counts. The assay was immunoSEQ multiplex PCR, and TCRdb's table has in-frame clones only and misses some. The V and J calls and clone size were taken over from that table, and D and trimming were inferred from the DNA. The sample lists fewer than 200,000 clones, around 82% occurring once. The J gene is TRBJ1-5, the V gene TRBV19; D is unclear. Sequenced sample: peripheral blood. This TCR was recovered from a man aged 55 to 70 who had recovered from COVID-19. The CDR3 bases are TGTGCCAGTAGCTCTACCGGTAGCAATCAGCCCCAGCATTTT. Protein sequence: CASSSTGSNQPQHF.